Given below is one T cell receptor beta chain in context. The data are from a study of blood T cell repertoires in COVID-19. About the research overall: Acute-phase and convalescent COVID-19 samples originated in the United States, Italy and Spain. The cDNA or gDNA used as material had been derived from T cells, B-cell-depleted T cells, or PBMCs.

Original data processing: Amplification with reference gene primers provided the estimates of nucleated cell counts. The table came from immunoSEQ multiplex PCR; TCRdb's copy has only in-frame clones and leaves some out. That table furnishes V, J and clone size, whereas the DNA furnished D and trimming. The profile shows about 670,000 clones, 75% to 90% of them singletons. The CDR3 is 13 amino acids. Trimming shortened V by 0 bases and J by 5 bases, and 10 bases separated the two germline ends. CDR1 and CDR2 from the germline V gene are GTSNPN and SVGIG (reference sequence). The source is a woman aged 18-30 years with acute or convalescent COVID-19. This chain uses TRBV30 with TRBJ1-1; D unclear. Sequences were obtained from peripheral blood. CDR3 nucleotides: TGTGCCTGGAGTGTAGGCAGGACTACTGAAGCTTTCTTT. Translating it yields CAWSVGRTTEAFF.